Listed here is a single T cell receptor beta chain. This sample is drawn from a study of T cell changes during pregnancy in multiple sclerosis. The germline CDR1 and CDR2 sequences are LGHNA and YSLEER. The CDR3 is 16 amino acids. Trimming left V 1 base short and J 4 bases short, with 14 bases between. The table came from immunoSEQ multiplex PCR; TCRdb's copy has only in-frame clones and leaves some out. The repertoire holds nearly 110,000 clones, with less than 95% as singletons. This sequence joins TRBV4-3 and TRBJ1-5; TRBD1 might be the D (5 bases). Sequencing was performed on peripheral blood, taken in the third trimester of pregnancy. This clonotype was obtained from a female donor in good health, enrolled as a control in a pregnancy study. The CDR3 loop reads CASSQGDGRGNQPQHF. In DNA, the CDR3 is TGCGCCAGCAGCCAAGGGGACGGGAGGGGAAATCAGCCCCAGCATTTT.